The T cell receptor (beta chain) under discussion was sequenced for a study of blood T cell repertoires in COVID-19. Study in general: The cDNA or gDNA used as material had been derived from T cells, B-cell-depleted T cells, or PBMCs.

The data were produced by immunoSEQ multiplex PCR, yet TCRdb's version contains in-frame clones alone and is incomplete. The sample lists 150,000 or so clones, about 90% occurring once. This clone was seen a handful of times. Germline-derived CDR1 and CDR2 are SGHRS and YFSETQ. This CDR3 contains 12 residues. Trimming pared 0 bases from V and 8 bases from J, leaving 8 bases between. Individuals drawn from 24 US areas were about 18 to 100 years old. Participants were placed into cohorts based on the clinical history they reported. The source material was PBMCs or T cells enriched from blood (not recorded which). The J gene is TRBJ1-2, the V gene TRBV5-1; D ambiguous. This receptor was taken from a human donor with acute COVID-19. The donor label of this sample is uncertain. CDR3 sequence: CASSLGGNGYTF. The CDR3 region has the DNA TGCGCCAGCAGCTTGGGCGGGAACGGCTACACCTTC.